This note documents a single TCR beta chain sequence. Here immunoSEQ multiplex PCR was the method, and the copy in TCRdb shows in-frame clones only, minus some. The data contain 120,000 to 150,000 clones, roughly 90% of them singletons. This record belongs to a study of blood T cell repertoires in COVID-19. CDR3 length: 16 amino acids. Per the germline V gene, CDR1 is MGHRA and CDR2 is YSYEKL. V was clipped by 2 bases and J by 5 bases, with 16 bases between them. The clonotype comes from a woman aged 50 to 60 with acute or convalescent COVID-19. The chain is built from TRBV4-1 and TRBJ2-1, with a tentative D call TRBD2 (6 bases). Specimen: peripheral blood. The CDR3 loop is CASSQPSTGLHNEQFF. CDR3 sequence (DNA): TGCGCCAGCAGCCAACCCTCCACGGGACTCCACAATGAGCAGTTCTTC.